The clone carrying this TCR beta chain has just one count. The sample belongs to a study of T cell changes during pregnancy in multiple sclerosis. The repertoire was sequenced with immunoSEQ multiplex PCR; TCRdb's copy has only in-frame clones and lacks some. The sample consists of some 60,000 clones, 92% of them appearing once. Trimming pared 2 bases from V and 0 bases from J, leaving 13 bases between. The CDR3 spans 16 residues. Germline V CDR1 and CDR2: SGHRS, YFSETQ. The material sequenced was peripheral blood, taken in the first trimester of pregnancy. This rearrangement joins TRBV5-1 to TRBJ2-3; a weak D match, TRBD1 (5 bases). The sequence derives from a female donor with multiple sclerosis, enrolled in a pregnancy study. The CDR3: CASSFDRKTSTDTQYF. The CDR3 DNA follows: TGCGCCAGCAGCTTCGACAGAAAGACTAGCACAGATACGCAGTATTTT.